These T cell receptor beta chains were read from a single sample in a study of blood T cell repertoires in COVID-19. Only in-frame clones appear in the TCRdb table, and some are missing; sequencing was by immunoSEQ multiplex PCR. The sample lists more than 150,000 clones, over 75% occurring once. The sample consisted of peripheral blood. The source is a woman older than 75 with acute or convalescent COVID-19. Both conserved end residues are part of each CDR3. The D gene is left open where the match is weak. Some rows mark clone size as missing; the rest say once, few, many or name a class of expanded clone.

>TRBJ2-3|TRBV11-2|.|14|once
CASSFSRRADTQYF
TGTGCCAGCAGCTTTAGCCGGCGTGCAGATACGCAGTATTTT
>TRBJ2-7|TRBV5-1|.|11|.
CASSRESEQYF
TGCGCCAGCAGCAGGGAGAGCGAGCAGTACTTC
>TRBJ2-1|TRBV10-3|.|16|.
CAISAGGASSYNEQFF
TGTGCCATCAGTGCGGGCGGGGCAAGCTCCTACAATGAGCAGTTCTTC
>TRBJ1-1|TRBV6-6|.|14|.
CASTLRTGNTEAFF
TGTGCCAGCACCCTCCGAACAGGGAACACTGAAGCTTTCTTT
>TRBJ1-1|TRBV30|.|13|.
CAWSSGGSVEAFF
TGTGCCTGGAGTTCGGGGGGGAGCGTTGAAGCTTTCTTT
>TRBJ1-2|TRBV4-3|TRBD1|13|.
CASSRGQDYGYTF
TGCGCCAGCAGCCGTGGACAGGACTATGGCTACACCTTC
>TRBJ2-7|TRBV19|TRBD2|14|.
CASSTTSGDYEQYF
TGTGCCAGTAGTACGACTAGCGGGGACTACGAGCAGTACTTC
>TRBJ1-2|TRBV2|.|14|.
CASSDWGVRDGYTF
TGTGCCAGCAGTGATTGGGGGGTCCGTGATGGCTACACCTTC
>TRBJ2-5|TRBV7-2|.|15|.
CASSLGYGIGETQYF
TGTGCCAGCAGCTTGGGGTACGGGATCGGGGAGACCCAGTACTTC
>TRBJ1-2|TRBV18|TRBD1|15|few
CASSPTGDRNYGYTF
TGTGCCAGCTCACCAACAGGGGATAGGAACTATGGCTACACCTTC
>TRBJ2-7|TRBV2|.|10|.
CASSVYEQYF
TGTGCCAGCAGCGTCTACGAGCAGTACTTC
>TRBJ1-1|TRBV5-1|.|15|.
CASSLAVGQNTEAFF
TGCGCCAGCAGCTTGGCGGTCGGACAGAACACTGAAGCTTTCTTT
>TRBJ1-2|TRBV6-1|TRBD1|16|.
CASSDTTGVSFYGYTF
TGTGCCAGCAGTGACACAACAGGGGTTTCCTTCTATGGCTACACCTTC
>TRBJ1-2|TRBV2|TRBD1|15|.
CASSRAEQGAGGYTF
TGTGCCAGCAGCAGAGCGGAACAGGGGGCGGGCGGCTACACCTTC
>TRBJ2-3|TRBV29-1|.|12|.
CSGTDHFNTQYF
TGCAGCGGTACAGATCACTTTAATACGCAGTATTTT
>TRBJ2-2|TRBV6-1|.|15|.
CASSEARVGTGELFF
TGTGCCAGCAGTGAAGCCAGGGTAGGCACCGGGGAGCTGTTTTTT
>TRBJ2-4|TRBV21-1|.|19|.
CASSKFRLRDRGHKNIQYF
TGTGCCAGCAGCAAATTCCGCCTTAGGGACAGGGGTCACAAAAACATTCAGTACTTC
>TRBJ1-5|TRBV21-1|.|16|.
CASSPPGTGDLKPQHF
TGTGCCAGCAGCCCCCCCGGGACAGGGGACCTTAAGCCCCAGCATTTT
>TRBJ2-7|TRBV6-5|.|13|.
CASVRGGAYEQYF
TGTGCCAGCGTTCGGGGTGGGGCCTACGAGCAGTACTTC
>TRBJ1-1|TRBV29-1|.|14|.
CSVARTGDIAEAFF
TGCAGCGTTGCGCGAACAGGTGATATCGCTGAAGCTTTCTTT
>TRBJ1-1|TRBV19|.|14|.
CASSFRGLGTEAFF
TGTGCCAGTAGTTTCAGGGGTCTGGGCACTGAAGCTTTCTTT
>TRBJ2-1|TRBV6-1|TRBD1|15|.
CASSQPGQGIHEQFF
TGTGCCAGCAGTCAACCTGGACAGGGGATCCATGAGCAGTTCTTC
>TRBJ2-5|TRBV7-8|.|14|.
CASSSPGSQETQYF
TGTGCCAGCAGCTCGCCAGGGTCCCAGGAGACCCAGTACTTC
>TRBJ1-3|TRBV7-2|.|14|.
CASSSRAGGNTIYF
TGTGCCAGCAGCTCCAGGGCGGGGGGAAACACCATATATTTT
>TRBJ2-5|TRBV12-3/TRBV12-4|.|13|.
CASSFWQVETQYF
TGTGCCAGCAGTTTTTGGCAGGTAGAGACCCAGTACTTC
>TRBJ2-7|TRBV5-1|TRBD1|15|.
CASSSGTGDNYEQYF
TGCGCCAGCAGCTCGGGGACAGGGGATAACTACGAGCAGTACTTC
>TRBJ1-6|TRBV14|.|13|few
CASSQRGESPLHF
TGTGCCAGCAGCCAACGCGGGGAATCACCCCTCCACTTT
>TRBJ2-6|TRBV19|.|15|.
CASSMTVPGANVLTF
TGTGCCAGTAGTATGACAGTTCCTGGGGCCAACGTCCTGACTTTC
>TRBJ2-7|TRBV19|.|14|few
CASSQARGSYEQYF
TGTGCCAGTAGTCAAGCCAGGGGCTCCTACGAGCAGTACTTC
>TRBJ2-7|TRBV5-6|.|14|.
CASSFDKSLREQYF
TGTGCCAGCAGCTTCGACAAATCTCTACGGGAGCAGTACTTC
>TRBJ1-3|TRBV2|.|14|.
CASRAGAQGNTIYF
TGTGCCAGCAGGGCAGGCGCCCAGGGAAACACCATATATTTT
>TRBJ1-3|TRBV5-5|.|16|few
CASSPQSPGSGNTIYF
TGTGCCAGCAGCCCTCAAAGTCCAGGCTCTGGAAACACCATATATTTT
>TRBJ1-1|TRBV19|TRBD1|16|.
CASSITGTAMNTEAFF
TGTGCCAGTAGCATCACCGGGACAGCGATGAACACTGAAGCTTTCTTT
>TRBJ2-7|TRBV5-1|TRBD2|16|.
CASSRSPGGSSYEQYF
TGCGCCAGCAGCCGAAGCCCGGGGGGATCATCCTACGAGCAGTACTTC
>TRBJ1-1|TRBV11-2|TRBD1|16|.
CASSLDRGQGSTEAFF
TGTGCCAGCAGCTTAGATCGGGGACAGGGGTCCACTGAAGCTTTCTTT
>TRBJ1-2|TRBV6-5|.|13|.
CASSYSGSYGYTF
TGTGCCAGCAGTTACTCGGGCAGCTATGGCTACACCTTC
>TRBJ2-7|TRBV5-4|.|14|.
CASSTGTIGNEQYF
TGTGCCAGCAGCACCGGGACAATAGGTAACGAGCAGTACTTC
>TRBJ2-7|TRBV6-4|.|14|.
CASSAAGGAGEQYF
TGTGCCAGCAGTGCCGCAGGAGGGGCGGGTGAGCAGTACTTC
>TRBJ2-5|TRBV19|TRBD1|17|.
CASSIGQGAPSQETQYF
TGTGCCAGTAGTATCGGACAGGGGGCTCCATCCCAAGAGACCCAGTACTTC
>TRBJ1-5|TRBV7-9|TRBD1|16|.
CASSDGWTGQNQPQHF
TGTGCCAGCAGCGACGGATGGACAGGGCAAAATCAGCCCCAGCATTTT
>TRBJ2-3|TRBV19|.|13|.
CASSISSADTQYF
TGTGCCAGTAGTATCTCTTCCGCAGATACGCAGTATTTT
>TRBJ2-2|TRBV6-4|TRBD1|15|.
CASSARGPNTGELFF
TGTGCCAGCAGTGCCAGGGGGCCTAACACCGGGGAGCTGTTTTTT
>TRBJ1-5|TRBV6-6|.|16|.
CASRGQPLGGNQPQHF
TGTGCCAGCAGAGGACAGCCCCTTGGTGGGAATCAGCCCCAGCATTTT
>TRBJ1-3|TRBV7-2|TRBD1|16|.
CASSPSIGQGGNTIYF
TGTGCCAGCAGCCCATCGATCGGACAGGGAGGAAACACCATATATTTT
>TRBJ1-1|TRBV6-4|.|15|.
CASTQERGGDTEAFF
TGTGCCAGCACCCAAGAAAGGGGTGGGGACACTGAAGCTTTCTTT
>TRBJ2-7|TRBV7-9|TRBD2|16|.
CASSSPGLAVSYEQYF
TGTGCCAGCAGTTCTCCGGGACTAGCGGTTTCCTACGAGCAGTACTTC
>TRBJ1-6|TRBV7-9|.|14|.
CASSQGRADSPLHF
TGTGCCAGCAGCCAAGGCAGGGCAGATTCACCCCTCCACTTT
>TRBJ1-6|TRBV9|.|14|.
CASSVGPINSPLHF
TGTGCCAGCAGCGTAGGGCCGATTAATTCACCCCTCCACTTT
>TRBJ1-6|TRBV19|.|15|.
CASSMTALSNSPLHF
TGTGCCAGTAGTATGACAGCTTTAAGTAATTCACCCCTCCACTTT
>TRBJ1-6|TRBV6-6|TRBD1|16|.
CASSYPGTGVRSPLHF
TGTGCCAGCAGTTACCCTGGGACAGGGGTACGTTCACCCCTCCACTTT
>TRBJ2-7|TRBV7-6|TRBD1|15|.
CASSPWTGDFYEQYF
TGTGCCAGCAGCCCCTGGACAGGGGACTTCTACGAGCAGTACTTC
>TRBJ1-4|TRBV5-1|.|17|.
CASSRNGQLGTNEKLFF
TGCGCCAGCAGCCGTAACGGACAGCTAGGAACTAATGAAAAACTGTTTTTT
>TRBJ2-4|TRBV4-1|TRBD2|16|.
CASSQDPGLATDIQYF
TGCGCCAGCAGCCAAGACCCGGGACTAGCTACGGACATTCAGTACTTC
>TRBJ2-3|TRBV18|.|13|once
CASSPRREDTQYF
TGTGCCAGCTCACCGCGGAGGGAGGATACGCAGTATTTT